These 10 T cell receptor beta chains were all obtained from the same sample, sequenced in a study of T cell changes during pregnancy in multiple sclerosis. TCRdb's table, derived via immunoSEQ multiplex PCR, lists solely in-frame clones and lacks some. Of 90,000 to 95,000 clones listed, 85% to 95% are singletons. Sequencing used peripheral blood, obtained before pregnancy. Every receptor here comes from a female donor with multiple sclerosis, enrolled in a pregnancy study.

The DNA of the CDR3 is TGCAGTGCTACCAGAGGAACTGAAGCTTTCTTT. Translated: CSATRGTEAFF. J is TRBJ1-1 and V is TRBV20-1; D is unclear. V was shortened by 4 bases and J by 5 bases, with 8 bases between the two germline ends. Germline loops: CDR1 DFQATT, CDR2 SNEGSKA (reference sequence). CDR3 size: 11 residues.

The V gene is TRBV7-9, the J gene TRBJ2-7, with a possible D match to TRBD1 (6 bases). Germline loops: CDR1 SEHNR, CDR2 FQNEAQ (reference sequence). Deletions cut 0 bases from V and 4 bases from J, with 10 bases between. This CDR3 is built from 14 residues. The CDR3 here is CASSLANREYEQYF. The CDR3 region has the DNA TGTGCCAGCAGCTTAGCGAACAGGGAGTACGAGCAGTACTTC.

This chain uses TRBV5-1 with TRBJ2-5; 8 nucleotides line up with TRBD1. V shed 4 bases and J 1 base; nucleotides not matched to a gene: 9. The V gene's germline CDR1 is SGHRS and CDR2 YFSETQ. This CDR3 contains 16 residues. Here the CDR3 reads CASSLGTGSSQETQYF. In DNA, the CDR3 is TGCGCCAGCAGCCTCGGGACAGGCTCGTCCCAAGAGACCCAGTACTTC.

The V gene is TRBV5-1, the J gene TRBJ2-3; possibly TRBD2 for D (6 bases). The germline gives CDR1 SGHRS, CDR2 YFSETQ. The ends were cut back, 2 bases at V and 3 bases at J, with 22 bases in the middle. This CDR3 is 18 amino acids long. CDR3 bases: TGCGCCAGCAGCTTTCGCGGGAAATTAGGAGGTGGTACAGATACGCAGTATTTT. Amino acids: CASSFRGKLGGGTDTQYF.

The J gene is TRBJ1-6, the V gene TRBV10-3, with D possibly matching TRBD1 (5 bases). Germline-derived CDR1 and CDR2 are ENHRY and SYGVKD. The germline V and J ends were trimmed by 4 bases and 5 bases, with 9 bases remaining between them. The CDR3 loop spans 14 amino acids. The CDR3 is CAISVTDNNSPLHF. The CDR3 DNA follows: TGTGCCATCAGTGTGACAGACAATAATTCACCCCTCCACTTT.

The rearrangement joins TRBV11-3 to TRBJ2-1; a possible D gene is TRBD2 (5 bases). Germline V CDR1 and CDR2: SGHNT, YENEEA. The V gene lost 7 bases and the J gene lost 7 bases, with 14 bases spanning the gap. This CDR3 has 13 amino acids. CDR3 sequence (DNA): TGTGCCAGCAAAGACGGGGTGTCTAATGAGCAGTTCTTC. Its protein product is CASKDGVSNEQFF.

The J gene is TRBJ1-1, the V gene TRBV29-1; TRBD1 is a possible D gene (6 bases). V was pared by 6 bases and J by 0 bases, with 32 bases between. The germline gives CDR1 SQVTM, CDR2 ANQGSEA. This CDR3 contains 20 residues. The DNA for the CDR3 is TGCAGCGTGATCCACCCCAGAAGGACAGAGGGGGGGAGGGTGAACACTGAAGCTTTCTTT. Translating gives CSVIHPRRTEGGRVNTEAFF.

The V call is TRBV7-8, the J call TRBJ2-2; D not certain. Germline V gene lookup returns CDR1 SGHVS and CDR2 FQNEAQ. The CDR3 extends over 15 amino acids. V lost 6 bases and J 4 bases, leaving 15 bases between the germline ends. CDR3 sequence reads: CASSLTWQATGELFF. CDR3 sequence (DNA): TGTGCCAGCAGTCTCACCTGGCAGGCCACCGGGGAGCTGTTTTTT.

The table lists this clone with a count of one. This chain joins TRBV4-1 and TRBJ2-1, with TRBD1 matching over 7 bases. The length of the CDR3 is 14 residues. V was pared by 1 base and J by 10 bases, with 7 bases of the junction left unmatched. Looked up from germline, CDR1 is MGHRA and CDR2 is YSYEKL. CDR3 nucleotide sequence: TGCGCCAGCAGCCAAGTCCACTTGGGACAGGAGCAGTTCTTC. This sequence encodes CASSQVHLGQEQFF.

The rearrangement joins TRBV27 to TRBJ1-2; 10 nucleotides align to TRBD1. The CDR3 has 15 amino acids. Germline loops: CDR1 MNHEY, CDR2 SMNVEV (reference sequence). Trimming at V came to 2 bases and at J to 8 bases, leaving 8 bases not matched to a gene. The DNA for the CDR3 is TGTGCCAGCAGTTTAGCACCCGACAGGGGGCCCGGCTACACCTTC. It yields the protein CASSLAPDRGPGYTF.